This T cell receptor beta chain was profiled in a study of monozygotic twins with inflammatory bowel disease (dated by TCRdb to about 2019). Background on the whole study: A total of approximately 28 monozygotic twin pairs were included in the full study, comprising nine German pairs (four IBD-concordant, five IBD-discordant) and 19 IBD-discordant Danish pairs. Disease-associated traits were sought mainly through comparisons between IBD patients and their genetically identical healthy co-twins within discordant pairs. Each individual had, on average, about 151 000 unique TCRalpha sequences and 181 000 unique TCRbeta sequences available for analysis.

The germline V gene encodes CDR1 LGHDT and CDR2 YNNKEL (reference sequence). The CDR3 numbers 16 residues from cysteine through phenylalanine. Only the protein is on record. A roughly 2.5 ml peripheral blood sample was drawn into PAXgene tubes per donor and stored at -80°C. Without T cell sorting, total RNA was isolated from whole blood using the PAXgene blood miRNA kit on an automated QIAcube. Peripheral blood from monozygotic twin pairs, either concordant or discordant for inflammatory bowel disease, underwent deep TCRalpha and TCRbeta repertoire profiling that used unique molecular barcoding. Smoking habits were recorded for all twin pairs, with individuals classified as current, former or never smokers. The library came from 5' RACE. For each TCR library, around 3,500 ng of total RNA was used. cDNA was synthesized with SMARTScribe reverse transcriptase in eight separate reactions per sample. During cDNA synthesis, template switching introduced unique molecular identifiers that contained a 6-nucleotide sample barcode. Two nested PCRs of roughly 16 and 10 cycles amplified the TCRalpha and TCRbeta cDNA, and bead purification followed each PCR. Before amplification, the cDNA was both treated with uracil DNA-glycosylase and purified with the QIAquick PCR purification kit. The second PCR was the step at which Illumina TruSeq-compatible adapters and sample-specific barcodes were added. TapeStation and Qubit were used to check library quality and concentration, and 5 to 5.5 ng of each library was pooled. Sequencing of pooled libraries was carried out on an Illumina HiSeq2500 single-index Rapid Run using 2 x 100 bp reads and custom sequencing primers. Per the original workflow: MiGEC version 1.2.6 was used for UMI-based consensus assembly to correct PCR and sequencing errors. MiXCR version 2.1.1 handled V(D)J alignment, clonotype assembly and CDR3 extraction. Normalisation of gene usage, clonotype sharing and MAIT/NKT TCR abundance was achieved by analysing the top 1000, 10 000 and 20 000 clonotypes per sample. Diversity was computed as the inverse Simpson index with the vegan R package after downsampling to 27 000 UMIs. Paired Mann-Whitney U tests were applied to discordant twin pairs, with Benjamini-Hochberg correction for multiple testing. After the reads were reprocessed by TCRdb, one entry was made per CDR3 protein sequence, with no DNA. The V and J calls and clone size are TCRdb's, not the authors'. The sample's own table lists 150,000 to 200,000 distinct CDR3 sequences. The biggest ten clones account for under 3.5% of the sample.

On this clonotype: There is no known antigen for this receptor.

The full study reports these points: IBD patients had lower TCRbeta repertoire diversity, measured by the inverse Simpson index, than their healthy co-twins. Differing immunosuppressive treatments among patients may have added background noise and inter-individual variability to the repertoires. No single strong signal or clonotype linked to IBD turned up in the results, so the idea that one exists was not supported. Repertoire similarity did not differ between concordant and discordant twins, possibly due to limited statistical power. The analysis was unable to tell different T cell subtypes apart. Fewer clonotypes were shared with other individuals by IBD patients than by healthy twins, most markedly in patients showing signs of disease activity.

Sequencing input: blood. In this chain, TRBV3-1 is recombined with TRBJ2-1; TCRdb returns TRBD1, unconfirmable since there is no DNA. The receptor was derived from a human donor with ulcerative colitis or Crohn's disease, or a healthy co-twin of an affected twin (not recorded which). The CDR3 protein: CASSHLQGLSLNEQFF.